This T cell receptor beta chain was identified during a study of identical twins. The CDR3 has 12 residues. CDR1 DFQATT and CDR2 SNEGSKA come from the germline V gene (reference sequence). The junction had 8 bases not matched to a gene; V was cut back by 4 bases and J by 12 bases. This clonotype was detected only a few times. Each CDR3 protein gets one entry after TCRdb re-called the 5' RACE reads with MiXCR. The sample has 600,000 to 800,000 distinct CDR3 sequences; approximately 21% are singletons. The sample was also linked to a second study, of T cells expressing NK-cell markers. That source adds: Dominant NKG2C+ clonotypes accounted for roughly 1.0-8% of CD8+ T cells in a handful of donors.

The sample consisted of PBMCs. This chain uses TRBV20-1 with TRBJ2-1, with 8 bases that match TRBD2. The sequence came from a woman aged 18-29 years in good health. The CDR3 protein is CSAILAGGVQFF. CDR3 sequence (DNA): TGCAGTGCTATTCTGGCGGGAGGTGTGCAGTTCTTC.